This TCR beta chain was identified in a study of siplizumab effects on memory and regulatory T cells. General observations from the study: An assignable naive or memory phenotype was lacking in roughly 80-96% of proliferating CD4+ or CD8+ clones. Naive T cell populations appeared to exhibit greater diversity than memory cells and appeared to be major alloresponse contributors. The study found that mappable alloreactive CD4+ clones averaged around 69% Treg-derived with siplizumab and approximately 27% in controls.

Per sample, the assay covered approximately 91,000 TCR templates. TCRdb keeps only in-frame clones here, not all; method: immunoSEQ multiplex PCR. The sample consists of about 120,000 clones, around 94% of them appearing once. Of note for this clone: Its antigen is not known.

The CDR3 sequence is 12 residues long. Germline CDR1 is MNHEY and CDR2 is SVGAGI. Trimming took 6 bases from V and 0 from J, leaving 3 bases between them. The sequence was collected from a human donor in good health. The chain couples TRBV6-5 to TRBJ1-3; no clear D. The material sequenced was non-Treg CD4+ T cells sorted from blood. The CDR3 region is CASSTSGNTIYF. The CDR3 DNA reads as TGTGCCAGCAGCACCTCTGGAAACACCATATATTTT.